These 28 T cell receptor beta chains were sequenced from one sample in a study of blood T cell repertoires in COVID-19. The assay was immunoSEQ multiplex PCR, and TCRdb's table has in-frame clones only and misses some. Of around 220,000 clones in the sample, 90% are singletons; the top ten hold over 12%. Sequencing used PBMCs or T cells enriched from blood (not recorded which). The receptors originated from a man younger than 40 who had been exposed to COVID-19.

CDR3 sequence (DNA): TGTGCCAGCAGGAGGCGAGCGACGGAGAGCACAGATACGCAGTATTTT. Protein sequence: CASRRRATESTDTQYF. The chain couples TRBV2 to TRBJ2-3, with no clear D. The V gene lost 6 bases and the J gene lost 0 bases, with 16 bases spanning the gap. The CDR3 sequence is 16 residues long. Germline values: CDR1 SNHLY, CDR2 FYNNEI.

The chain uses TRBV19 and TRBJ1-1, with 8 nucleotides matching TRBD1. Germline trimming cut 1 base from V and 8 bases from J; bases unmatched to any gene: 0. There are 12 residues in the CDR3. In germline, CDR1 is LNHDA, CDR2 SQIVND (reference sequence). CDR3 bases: TGTGCCAGTAGTATAGGACAGGGGGAAGCTTTCTTT. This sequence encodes CASSIGQGEAFF.

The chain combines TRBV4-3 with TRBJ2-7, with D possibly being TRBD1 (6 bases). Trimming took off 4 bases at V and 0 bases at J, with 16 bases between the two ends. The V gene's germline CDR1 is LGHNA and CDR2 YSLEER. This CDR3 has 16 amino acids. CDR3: CASSRSIQGISYEQYF. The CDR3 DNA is TGCGCCAGCAGCCGCTCTATTCAGGGGATCTCCTACGAGCAGTACTTC.

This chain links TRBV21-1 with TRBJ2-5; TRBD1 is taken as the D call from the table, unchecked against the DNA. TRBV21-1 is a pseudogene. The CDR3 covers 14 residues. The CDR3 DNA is TGTGCCAGCAGCCAAAGGGGGCACAAAGAGACCCAGTACTTC. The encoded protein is CASSQRGHKETQYF.

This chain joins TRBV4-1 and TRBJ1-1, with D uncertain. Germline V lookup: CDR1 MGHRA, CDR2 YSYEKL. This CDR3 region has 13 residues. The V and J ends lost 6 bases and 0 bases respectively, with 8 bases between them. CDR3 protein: CASRLAVNTEAFF. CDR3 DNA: TGCGCCAGCAGGTTGGCGGTGAACACTGAAGCTTTCTTT.

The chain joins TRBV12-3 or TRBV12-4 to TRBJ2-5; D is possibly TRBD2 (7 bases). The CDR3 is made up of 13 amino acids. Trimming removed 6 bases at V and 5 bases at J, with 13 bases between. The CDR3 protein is CASSRTAGETQYF. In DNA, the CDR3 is TGTGCCAGCAGCCGGACAGCGGGGGAGACCCAGTACTTC.

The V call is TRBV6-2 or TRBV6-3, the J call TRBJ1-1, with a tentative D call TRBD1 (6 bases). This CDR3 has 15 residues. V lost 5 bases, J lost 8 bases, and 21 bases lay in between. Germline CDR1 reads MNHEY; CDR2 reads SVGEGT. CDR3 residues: CASSPPEGGTREAFF. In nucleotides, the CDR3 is TGTGCCAGCAGTCCCCCTGAAGGGGGTACCCGAGAAGCTTTCTTT.

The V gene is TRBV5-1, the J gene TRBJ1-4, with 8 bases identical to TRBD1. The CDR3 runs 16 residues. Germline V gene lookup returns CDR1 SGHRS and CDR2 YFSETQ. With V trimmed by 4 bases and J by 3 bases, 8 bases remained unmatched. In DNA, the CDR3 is TGCGCCAGCAGCGCGGCCTGGGGACAGGCTAATGAAAAACTGTTTTTT. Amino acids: CASSAAWGQANEKLFF.

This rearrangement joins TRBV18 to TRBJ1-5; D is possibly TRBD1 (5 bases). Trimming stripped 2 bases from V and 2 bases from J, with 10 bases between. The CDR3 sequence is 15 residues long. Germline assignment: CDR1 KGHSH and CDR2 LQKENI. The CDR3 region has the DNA TGTGCCAGCTCACCAGGGGGGGTGGGCAATCAGCCCCAGCATTTT. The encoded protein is CASSPGGVGNQPQHF.

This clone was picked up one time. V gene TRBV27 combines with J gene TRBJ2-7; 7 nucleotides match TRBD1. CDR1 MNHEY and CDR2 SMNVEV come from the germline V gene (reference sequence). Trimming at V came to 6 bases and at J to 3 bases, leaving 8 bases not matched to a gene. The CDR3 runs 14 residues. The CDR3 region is CASSDGDRFYEQYF. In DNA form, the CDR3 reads TGTGCCAGCAGCGATGGGGACAGATTCTACGAGCAGTACTTC.

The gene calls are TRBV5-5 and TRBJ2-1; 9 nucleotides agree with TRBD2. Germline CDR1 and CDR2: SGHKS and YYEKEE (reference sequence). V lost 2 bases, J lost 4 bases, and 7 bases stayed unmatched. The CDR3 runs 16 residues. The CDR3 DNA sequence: TGTGCCAGCAGCTTCGTAAGCGGGGGGTGGTACAATGAGCAGTTCTTC. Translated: CASSFVSGGWYNEQFF. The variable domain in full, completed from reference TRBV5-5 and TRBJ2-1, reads DAGVTQSPTHLIKTRGQQVTLRCSPISGHKSVSWYQQVLGQGPQFIFQYYEKEERGRGNFPDRFSARQFPNYSSELNVNALLLGDSALYLCASSFVSGGWYNEQFFGPGTRLTVL.

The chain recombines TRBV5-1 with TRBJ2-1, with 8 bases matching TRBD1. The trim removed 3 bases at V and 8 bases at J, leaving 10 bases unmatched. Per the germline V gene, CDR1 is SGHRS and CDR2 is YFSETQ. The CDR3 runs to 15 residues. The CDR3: CASSSLQGAGDEQFF. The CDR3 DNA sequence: TGCGCCAGCAGCTCTCTCCAGGGGGCCGGGGATGAGCAGTTCTTC.

CDR3 in DNA: TGTGCCAGCAGCTCGGACAGGGGTGATGGCTACACCTTC. Protein sequence: CASSSDRGDGYTF. The genes are TRBV2 and TRBJ1-2; TRBD1 aligns across 9 bases. With 6 bases clipped from V and 6 bases from J, the junction kept 5 bases outside the gene matches. Germline loops: CDR1 SNHLY, CDR2 FYNNEI. CDR3 length equals 13 residues.

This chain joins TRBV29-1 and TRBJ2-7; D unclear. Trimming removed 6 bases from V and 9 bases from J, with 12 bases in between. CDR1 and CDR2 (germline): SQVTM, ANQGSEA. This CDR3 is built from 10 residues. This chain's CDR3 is CSVADPRQYF. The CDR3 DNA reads TGCAGCGTCGCAGATCCCCGGCAGTACTTC.

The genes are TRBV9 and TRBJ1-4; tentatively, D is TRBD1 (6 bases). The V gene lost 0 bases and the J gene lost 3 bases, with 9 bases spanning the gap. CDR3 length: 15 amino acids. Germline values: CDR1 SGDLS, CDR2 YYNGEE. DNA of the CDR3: TGTGCCAGCAGCGTAGGCGGACAGCCTAATGAAAAACTGTTTTTT. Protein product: CASSVGGQPNEKLFF.

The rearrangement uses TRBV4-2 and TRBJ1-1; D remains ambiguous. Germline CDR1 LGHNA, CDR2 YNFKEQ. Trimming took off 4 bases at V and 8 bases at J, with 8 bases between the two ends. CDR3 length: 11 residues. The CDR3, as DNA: TGTGCCAGCAGCCGAGGCGTCGAAGCTTTCTTT. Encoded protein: CASSRGVEAFF.

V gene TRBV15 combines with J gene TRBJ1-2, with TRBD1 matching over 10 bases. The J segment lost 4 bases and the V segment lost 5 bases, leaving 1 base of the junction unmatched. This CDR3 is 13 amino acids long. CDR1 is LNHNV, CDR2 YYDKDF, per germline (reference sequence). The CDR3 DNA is TGTGCCACCAGCTGGGACAGGGGCTATGGCTACACCTTC. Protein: CATSWDRGYGYTF.

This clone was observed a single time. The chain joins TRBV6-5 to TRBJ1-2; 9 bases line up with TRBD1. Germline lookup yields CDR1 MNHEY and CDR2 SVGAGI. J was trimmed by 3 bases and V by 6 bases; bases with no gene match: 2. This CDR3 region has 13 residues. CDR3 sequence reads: CASRGTGHYGYTF. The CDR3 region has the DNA TGTGCCAGCAGGGGGACAGGGCACTATGGCTACACCTTC.

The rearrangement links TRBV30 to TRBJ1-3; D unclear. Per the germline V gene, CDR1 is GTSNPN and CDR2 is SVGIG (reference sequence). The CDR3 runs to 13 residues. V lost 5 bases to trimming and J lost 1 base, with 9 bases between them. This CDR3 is CAWAQRSGNTIYF. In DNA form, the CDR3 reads TGTGCCTGGGCCCAGAGGTCTGGAAACACCATATATTTT.

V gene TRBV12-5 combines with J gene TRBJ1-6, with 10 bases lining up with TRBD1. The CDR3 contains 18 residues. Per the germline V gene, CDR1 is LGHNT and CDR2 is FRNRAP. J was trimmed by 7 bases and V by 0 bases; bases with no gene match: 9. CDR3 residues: CASGLVTGQGLGNSPLHF. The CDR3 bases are TGTGCTAGTGGTTTGGTAACGGGACAGGGGTTGGGGAATTCACCCCTCCACTTT.

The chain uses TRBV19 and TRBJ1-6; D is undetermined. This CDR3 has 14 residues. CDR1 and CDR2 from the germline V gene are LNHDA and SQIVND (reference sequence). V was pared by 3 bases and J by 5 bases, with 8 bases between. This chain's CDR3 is CASSIGGDNSPLHF. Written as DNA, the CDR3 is TGTGCCAGTAGTATCGGCGGCGATAATTCACCCCTCCACTTT.

CDR3 DNA sequence: TGTGCCAGTAGTACCTCATTGTGGCAGGGAAACACCATATATTTT. Its protein product is CASSTSLWQGNTIYF. This chain links TRBV19 with TRBJ1-3; no firm D call. The V gene's germline CDR1 is LNHDA and CDR2 SQIVND (reference sequence). The CDR3 spans 15 residues. Trimming removed 4 bases from V and 4 bases from J, with 14 bases in between.

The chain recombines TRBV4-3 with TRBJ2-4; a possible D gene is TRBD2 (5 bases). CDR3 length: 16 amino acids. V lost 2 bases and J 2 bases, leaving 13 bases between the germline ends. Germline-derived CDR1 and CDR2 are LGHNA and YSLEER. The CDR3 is CASSQRTGSSKNIQYF. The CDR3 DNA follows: TGCGCCAGCAGCCAAAGGACGGGGAGTTCCAAAAACATTCAGTACTTC.

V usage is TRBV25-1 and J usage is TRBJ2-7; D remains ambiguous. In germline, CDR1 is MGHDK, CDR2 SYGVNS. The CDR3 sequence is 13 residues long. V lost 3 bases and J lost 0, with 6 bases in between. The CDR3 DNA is TGTGCCAGCAGTGATTCCCACTCCTACGAGCAGTACTTC. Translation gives CASSDSHSYEQYF.

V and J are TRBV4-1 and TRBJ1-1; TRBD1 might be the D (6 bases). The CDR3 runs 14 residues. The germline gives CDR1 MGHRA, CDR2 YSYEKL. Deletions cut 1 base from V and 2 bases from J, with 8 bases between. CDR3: CASSQAGVNTEAFF. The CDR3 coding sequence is TGCGCCAGCAGCCAAGCAGGGGTCAACACTGAAGCTTTCTTT.

Written as DNA, the CDR3 is TGTGCCAGCAGCCAAGGTGTGGGAAGAGGAGGGGAGCGTACGATGGGGTGGCACACCTTC. This encodes CASSQGVGRGGERTMGWHTF. V gene TRBV4-2 combines with J gene TRBJ1-2, with a tentative D call TRBD1 (5 bases). There are 20 residues in the CDR3. Looked up from germline, CDR1 is LGHNA and CDR2 is YNFKEQ. Trimming removed 1 base at V and 12 bases at J, with 36 bases between.

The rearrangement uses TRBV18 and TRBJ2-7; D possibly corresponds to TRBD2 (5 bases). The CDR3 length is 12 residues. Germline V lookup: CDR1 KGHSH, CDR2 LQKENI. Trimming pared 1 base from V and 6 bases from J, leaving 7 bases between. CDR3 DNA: TGTGCCAGCTCACCACGAGGAGGCGAGCAGTACTTC. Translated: CASSPRGGEQYF.

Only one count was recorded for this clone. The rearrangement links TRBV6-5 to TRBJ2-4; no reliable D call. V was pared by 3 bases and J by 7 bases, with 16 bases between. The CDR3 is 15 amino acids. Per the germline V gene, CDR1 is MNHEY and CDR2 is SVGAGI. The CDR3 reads CASSYQFSFRNIQYF. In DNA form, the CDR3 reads TGTGCCAGCAGTTATCAGTTTAGCTTTCGTAACATTCAGTACTTC.